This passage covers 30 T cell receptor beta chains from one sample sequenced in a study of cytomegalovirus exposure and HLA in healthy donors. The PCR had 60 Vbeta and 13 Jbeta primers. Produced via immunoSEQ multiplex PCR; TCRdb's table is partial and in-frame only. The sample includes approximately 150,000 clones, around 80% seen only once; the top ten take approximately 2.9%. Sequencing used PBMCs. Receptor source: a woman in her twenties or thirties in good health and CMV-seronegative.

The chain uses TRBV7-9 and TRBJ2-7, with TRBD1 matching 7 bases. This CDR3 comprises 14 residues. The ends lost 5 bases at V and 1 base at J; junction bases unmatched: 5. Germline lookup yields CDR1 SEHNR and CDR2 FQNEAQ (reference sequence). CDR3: CASSTGRGSYEQYF. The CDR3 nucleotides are TGTGCCAGCAGCACGGGCAGGGGGTCCTACGAGCAGTACTTC.

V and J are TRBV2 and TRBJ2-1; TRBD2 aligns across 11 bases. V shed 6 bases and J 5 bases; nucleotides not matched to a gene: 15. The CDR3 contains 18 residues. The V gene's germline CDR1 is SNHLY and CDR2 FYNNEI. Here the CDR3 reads CASRASTLGLAEDNEQFF. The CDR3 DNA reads TGTGCCAGCAGAGCCAGCACCCTGGGACTAGCGGAGGACAATGAGCAGTTCTTC.

The CDR3 nucleotides read TGCAGCGTTAAGGGACAGAGGGGACTCACAGATACGCAGTATTTT. Protein product: CSVKGQRGLTDTQYF. This chain joins TRBV29-1 and TRBJ2-3, with a weak D call TRBD1 (7 bases). The CDR3 extends over 15 amino acids. V lost 5 bases and J 2 bases, leaving 17 bases between the germline ends. Germline V gene sequence: CDR1 SQVTM, CDR2 ANQGSEA.

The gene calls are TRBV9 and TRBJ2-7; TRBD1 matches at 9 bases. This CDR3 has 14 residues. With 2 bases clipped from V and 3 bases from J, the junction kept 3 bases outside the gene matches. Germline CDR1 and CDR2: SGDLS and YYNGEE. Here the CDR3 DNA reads TGTGCCAGCAGCGTCCGGGACAGGGTCTACGAGCAGTACTTC. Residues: CASSVRDRVYEQYF.

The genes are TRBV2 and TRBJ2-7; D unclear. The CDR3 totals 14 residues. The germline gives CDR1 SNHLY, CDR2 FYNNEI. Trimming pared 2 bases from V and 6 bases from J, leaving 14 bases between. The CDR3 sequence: CASSELLAHLEQYF. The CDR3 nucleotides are TGTGCCAGCAGTGAACTATTAGCCCATCTCGAGCAGTACTTC.

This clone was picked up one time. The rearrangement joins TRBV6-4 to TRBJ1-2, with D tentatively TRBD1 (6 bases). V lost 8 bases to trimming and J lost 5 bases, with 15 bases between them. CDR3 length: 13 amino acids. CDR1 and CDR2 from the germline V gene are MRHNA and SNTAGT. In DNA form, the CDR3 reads TGTGCCAGCCGGTACAGGGAAATATATGGCTACACCTTC. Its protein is CASRYREIYGYTF.

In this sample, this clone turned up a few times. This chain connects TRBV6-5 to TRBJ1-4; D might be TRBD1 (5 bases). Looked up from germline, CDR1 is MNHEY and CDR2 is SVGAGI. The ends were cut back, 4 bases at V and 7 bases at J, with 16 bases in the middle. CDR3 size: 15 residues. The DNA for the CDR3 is TGTGCCAGCAGTTCCAGAAGGGGCGTCCGTGAAAAACTGTTTTTT. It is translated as CASSSRRGVREKLFF.

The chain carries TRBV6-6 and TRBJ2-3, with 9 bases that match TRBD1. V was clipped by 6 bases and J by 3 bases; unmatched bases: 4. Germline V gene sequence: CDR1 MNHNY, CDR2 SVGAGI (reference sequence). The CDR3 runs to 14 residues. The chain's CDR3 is CASRTGQGTDTQYF. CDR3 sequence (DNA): TGTGCCAGCAGGACGGGACAGGGTACAGATACGCAGTATTTT.

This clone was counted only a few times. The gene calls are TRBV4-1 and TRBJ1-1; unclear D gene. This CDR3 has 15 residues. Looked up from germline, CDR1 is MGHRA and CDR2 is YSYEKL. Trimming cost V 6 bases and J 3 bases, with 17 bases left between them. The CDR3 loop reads CASRIKPWRDTEAFF. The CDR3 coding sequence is TGCGCCAGCAGAATTAAGCCCTGGAGGGACACTGAAGCTTTCTTT.

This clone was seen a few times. The CDR3 nucleotides are TGCAGCGTCGACCGGGGAAATAGTGAGCAGTTCTTC. Amino acid sequence: CSVDRGNSEQFF. The J gene is TRBJ2-1, the V gene TRBV29-1; D may be TRBD2 (5 bases). The CDR3 is made up of 12 amino acids. The V end lost 6 bases, the J end lost 9 bases, and 15 bases lay between the germline ends. CDR1 is SQVTM, CDR2 ANQGSEA, per germline.

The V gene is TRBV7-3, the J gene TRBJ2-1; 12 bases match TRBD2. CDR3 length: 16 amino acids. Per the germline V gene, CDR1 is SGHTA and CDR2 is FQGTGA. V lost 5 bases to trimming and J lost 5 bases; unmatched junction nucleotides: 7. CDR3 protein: CASSTRLAGVDNEQFF. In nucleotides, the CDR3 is TGTGCCAGCAGCACAAGACTAGCGGGAGTTGACAATGAGCAGTTCTTC.

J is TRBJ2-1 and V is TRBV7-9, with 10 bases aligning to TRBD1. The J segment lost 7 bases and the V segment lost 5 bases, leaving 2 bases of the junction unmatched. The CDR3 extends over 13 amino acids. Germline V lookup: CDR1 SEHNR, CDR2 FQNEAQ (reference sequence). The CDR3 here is CASSRTGGNEQFF. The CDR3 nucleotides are TGTGCCAGCAGCCGGACAGGGGGAAATGAGCAGTTCTTC.

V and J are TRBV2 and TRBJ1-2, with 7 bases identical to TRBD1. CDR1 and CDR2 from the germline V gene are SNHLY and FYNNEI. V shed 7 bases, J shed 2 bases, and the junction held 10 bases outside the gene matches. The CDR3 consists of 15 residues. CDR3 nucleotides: TGTGCCAGCAAGCTCGGACAGGACCCAAACTATGGCTACACCTTC. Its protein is CASKLGQDPNYGYTF.

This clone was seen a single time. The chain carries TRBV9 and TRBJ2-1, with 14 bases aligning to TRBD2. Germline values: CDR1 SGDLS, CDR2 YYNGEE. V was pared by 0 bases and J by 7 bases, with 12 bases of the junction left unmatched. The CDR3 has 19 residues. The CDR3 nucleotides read TGTGCCAGCAGCGTAGCGGGACTAGCGGGAGTGGGGGGTTTAAATGAGCAGTTCTTC. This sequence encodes CASSVAGLAGVGGLNEQFF.

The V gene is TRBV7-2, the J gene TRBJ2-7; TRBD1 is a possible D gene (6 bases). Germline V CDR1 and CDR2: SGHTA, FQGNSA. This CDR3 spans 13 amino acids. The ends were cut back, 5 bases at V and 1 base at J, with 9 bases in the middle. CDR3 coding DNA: TGTGCCAGCAGCCGGACAGATTCCTACGAGCAGTACTTC. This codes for CASSRTDSYEQYF.

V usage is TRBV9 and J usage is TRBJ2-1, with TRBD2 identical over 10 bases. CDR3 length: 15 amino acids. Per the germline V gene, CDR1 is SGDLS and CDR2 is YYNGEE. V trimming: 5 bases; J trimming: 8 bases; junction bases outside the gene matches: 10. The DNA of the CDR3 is TGTGCCAGCAGTGATAGCGGGAGGTTGTGGGATGAGCAGTTCTTC. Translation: CASSDSGRLWDEQFF.

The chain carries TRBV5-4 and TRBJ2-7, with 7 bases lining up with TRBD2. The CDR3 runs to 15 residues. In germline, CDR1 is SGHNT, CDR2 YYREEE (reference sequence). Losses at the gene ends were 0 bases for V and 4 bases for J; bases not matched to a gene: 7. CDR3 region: CASSLGPVGLYEQYF. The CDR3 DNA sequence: TGTGCCAGCAGCTTGGGGCCGGTGGGACTATACGAGCAGTACTTC.

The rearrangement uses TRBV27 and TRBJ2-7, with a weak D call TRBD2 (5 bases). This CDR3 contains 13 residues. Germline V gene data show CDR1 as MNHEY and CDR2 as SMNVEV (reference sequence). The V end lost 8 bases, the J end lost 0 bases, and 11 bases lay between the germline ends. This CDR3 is CASGLTDSYEQYF. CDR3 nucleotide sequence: TGTGCCAGCGGACTGACGGACTCCTACGAGCAGTACTTC.

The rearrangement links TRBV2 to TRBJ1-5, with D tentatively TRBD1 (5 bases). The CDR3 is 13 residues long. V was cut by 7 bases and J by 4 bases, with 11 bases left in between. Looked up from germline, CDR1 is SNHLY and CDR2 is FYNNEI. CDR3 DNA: TGTGCCAGCATCGAACAGGTTAATCAGCCCCAGCATTTT. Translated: CASIEQVNQPQHF.

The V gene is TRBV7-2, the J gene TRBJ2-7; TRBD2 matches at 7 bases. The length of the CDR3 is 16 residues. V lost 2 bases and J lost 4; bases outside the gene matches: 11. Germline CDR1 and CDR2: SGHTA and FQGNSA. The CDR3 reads CASSLNAGRILYEQYF. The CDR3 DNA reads TGTGCCAGCAGCTTAAATGCCGGGAGGATATTGTACGAGCAGTACTTC.

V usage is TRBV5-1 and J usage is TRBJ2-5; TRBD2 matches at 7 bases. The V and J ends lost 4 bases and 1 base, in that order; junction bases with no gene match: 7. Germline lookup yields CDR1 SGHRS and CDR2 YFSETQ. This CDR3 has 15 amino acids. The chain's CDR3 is CASSKRTGGQETQYF. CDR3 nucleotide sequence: TGCGCCAGCAGCAAGAGAACGGGGGGCCAAGAGACCCAGTACTTC.

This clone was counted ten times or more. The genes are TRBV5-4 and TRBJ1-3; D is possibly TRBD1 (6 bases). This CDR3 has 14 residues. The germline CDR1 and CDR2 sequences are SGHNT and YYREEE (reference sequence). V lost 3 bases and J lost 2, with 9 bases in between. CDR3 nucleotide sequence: TGTGCCAGCAGCTCCCGGGACACTGGAAACACCATATATTTT. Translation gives CASSSRDTGNTIYF.

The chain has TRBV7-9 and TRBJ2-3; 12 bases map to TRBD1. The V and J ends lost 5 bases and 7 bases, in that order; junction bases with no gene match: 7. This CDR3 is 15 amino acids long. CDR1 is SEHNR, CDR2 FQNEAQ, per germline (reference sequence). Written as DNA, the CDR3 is TGTGCCAGCAGCGCCCGGGGGACAGGGGGCAATACGCAGTATTTT. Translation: CASSARGTGGNTQYF.

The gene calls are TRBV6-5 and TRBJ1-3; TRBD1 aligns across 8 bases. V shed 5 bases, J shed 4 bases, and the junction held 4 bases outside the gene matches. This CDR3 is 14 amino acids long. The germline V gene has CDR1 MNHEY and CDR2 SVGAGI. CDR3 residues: CASSRDRRGNTIYF. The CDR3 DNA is TGTGCCAGCAGTAGGGACAGGAGGGGAAACACCATATATTTT.

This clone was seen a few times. CDR3 nucleotide sequence: TGCAGCGTGGGAGGGGGATCTGAAGCTTTCTTT. This sequence encodes CSVGGGSEAFF. The chain links TRBV29-1 to TRBJ1-1, with D tentatively TRBD1 (6 bases). The ends were cut back, 6 bases at V and 6 bases at J, with 11 bases in the middle. Germline CDR1 reads SQVTM; CDR2 reads ANQGSEA. The CDR3 covers 11 residues.

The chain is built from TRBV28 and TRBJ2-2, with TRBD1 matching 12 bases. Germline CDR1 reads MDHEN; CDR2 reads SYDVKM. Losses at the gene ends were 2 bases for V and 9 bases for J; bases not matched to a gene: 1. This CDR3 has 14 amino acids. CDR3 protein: CASSLGTGGRELFF. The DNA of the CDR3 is TGTGCCAGCAGTTTAGGGACAGGGGGCCGGGAGCTGTTTTTT.

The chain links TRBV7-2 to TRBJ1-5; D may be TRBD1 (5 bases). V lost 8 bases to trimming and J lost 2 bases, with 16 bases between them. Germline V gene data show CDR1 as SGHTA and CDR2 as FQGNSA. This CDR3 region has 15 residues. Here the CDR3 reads CASVKNWGGNQPQHF. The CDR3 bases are TGTGCCAGCGTAAAAAATTGGGGCGGCAATCAGCCCCAGCATTTT.

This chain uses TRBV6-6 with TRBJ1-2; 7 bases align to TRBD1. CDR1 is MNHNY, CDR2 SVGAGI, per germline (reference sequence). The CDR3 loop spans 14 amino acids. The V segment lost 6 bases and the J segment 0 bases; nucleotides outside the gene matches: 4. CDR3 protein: CASSQGGTNYGYTF. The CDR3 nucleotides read TGTGCCAGCAGCCAGGGGGGCACTAACTATGGCTACACCTTC.

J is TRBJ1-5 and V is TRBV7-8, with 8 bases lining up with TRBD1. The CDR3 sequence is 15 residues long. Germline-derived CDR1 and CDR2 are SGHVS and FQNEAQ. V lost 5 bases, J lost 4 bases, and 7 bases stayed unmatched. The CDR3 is CASSPGQGRNQPQHF. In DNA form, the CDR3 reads TGTGCCAGCAGCCCCGGACAGGGTCGGAATCAGCCCCAGCATTTT.

The chain's CDR3 is CASSLTRGLIEQYF. The DNA for the CDR3 is TGTGCCAGCAGTTTGACAAGGGGGCTGATCGAGCAGTACTTC. The V gene is TRBV27, the J gene TRBJ2-7; 7 bases are shared with TRBD1. V was pared by 3 bases and J by 6 bases, with 8 bases of the junction left unmatched. Germline CDR1 reads MNHEY; CDR2 reads SMNVEV (reference sequence). The CDR3 spans 14 residues.